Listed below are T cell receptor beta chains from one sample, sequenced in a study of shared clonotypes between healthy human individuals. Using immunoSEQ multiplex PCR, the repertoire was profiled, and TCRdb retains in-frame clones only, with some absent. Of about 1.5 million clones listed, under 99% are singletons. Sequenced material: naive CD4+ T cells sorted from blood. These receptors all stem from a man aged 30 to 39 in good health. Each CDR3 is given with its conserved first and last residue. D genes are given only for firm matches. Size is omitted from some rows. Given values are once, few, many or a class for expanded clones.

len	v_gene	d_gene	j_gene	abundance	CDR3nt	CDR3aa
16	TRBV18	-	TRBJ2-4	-	TGTGCCAGCTCACAGATCAGGGCAATAGCCAAAAACATTCAGTACTTC	CASSQIRAIAKNIQYF
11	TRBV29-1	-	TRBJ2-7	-	TGCAGCGTGAGCAACTCCTACGAGCAGTACTTC	CSVSNSYEQYF
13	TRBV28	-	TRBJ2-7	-	TGTGCCAGCACCCTGGACAGTCCCCACGAGCAGTACTTC	CASTLDSPHEQYF
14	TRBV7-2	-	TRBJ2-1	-	TGTGCCAGCAGCTTACAAACGGTAGACAATGAGCAGTTCTTC	CASSLQTVDNEQFF
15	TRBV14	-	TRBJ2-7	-	TGTGCCAGCAGCCAAGTAAGACAGATGCTCGACGAGCAGTACTTC	CASSQVRQMLDEQYF
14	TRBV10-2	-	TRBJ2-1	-	TGCGCCAGCAGTGAGGACCCCACCTACAATGAGCAGTTCTTC	CASSEDPTYNEQFF
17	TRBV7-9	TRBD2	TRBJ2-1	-	TGTGCCAGCAGCTTAATGGTGACTAGCGGGAGTAGGTATGAGCAGTTCTTC	CASSLMVTSGSRYEQFF
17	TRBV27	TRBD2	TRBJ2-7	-	TGTGCCAGCAGTCAAAACCGACTAGCGGGAGGGCCGCGAGAGCAGTACTTC	CASSQNRLAGGPREQYF
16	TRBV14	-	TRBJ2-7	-	TGTGCCAGCAGCCAAGCCGAGACAGACCAGGGGTACGAGCAGTACTTC	CASSQAETDQGYEQYF
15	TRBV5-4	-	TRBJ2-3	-	TGTGCCAGCAGCTTTTGGAGTCTAAAGACAGATACGCAGTATTTT	CASSFWSLKTDTQYF
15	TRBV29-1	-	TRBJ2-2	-	TGCAGCGTTGAAGATTTACAGGCGAGAACCGGGGAGCTGTTTTTT	CSVEDLQARTGELFF
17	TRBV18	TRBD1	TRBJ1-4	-	TGTGCCAGCTCACTGAGCCCCTTGGACAGGCCAAATGAAAAACTGTTTTTT	CASSLSPLDRPNEKLFF
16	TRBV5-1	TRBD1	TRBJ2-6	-	TGCGCCAGCAGCTGGGACAGGGCTAATGGGGCCAACGTCCTGACTTTC	CASSWDRANGANVLTF
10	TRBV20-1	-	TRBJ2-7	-	TGCAGTGCAAGGGGGTCTAGGCAGTACTTC	CSARGSRQYF
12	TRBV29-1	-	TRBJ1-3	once	TGCAGCGTGCGGACAGTCGGAAACACCATATATTTT	CSVRTVGNTIYF
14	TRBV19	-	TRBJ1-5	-	TGTGCCAGTAGTACAACATTTAGCAATCAGCCCCAGCATTTT	CASSTTFSNQPQHF
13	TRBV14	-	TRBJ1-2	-	TGTGCCAGCAGCCTGAAGACAGCCTATGGCTACACCTTC	CASSLKTAYGYTF
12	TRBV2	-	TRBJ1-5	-	TGTGCCAGCAGCCCCGCCCCTCAGCCCCAGCATTTT	CASSPAPQPQHF
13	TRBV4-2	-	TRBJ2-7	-	TGTGCCAGCAGCCAAGTCCTGCCGCGGGAGCAGTACTTC	CASSQVLPREQYF
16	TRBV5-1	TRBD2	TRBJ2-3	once	TGCGCCAGCAGCTTCGGGACTAGCGGGAGCATAGATACGCAGTATTTT	CASSFGTSGSIDTQYF
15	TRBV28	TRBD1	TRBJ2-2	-	TGTGCCAGCAACTTCCCCGGACAGGTCCCCGGGGAGCTGTTTTTT	CASNFPGQVPGELFF
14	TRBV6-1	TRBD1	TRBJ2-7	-	TGTGCCAGCAGGCTAGCCGGGACAGAGTACGAGCAGTACTTC	CASRLAGTEYEQYF
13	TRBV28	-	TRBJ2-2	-	TGTGCCAGTTCAGGGAGTTCCACCGGGGAGCTGTTTTTT	CASSGSSTGELFF
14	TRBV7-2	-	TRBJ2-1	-	TGTGCCAGCAGCTTGGCGCGGGGCCACGATGAGCAGTTCTTC	CASSLARGHDEQFF
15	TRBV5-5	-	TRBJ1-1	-	TGTGCCAGCAGCCACCGGGCAGCAGGGTCCACTGAAGCTTTCTTT	CASSHRAAGSTEAFF